This T cell receptor beta chain was sequenced during a study of breast tumors, draining lymph nodes, adjacent tissues listed by TCRdb under 2016. The study in broad terms: Breast cancer patients provided tumor, adjacent nontumor tissue and axillary lymph nodes, and the study compared the TCR beta repertoires across these three sources. The study aimed to assess the relationships and possible T-cell exchange between tumor, surrounding tissue and draining lymph node repertoires in human breast cancer. Results the study describes overall, beyond this receptor: Rather than being directly demonstrated, the conclusion that tumor T cells originate in lymph nodes was presented as consistent with a hypothesis. Tumor and nontumor tissue repertoires were significantly more similar in luminal-like than in basal-like breast cancer. Tumor T-cell repertoires showed less diversity than lymph node repertoires and more diversity than nontumor tissue repertoires, and tumor T-cell repertoires showed preferential V and J gene usage. A scenario in which most tumor T cells derive from the lymph node and then expand within tumor tissue was judged to be consistent with the data.

Including the terminal cysteine and phenylalanine, the CDR3 comprises 13 residues. Only CDR3 DNA is held: 39 bases, read in frame from base 1. The germline V end is reduced by 3 bases and the J end by 6 bases; junction bases left unmatched: 4. Sequences LNHDA (CDR1) and SQIVND (CDR2) are obtained from the germline V gene (reference sequence). Reads for this sample came from an Illumina HiSeq 2000. TCR beta chain libraries were generated through multiplex PCR amplification. High-throughput sequencing was used to analyze the amplified TCR beta chain products. TCRdb reprocessing: public reads trimmed at Q25 with fastp, clones called with MiXCR, in-frame beta chains kept. Rows are unified per CDR3 protein, each entry keeping the most common DNA and genes. For this sample there are under 150,000 distinct CDR3 sequences; under 25% appear just once. The top ten constitute just over 2.5% of the sample. This clonotype has a count of ten or more. Its antigen target is currently unknown. No base qualities exist here, and no much larger clone lies one base off it.

The lymph node samples were taken from the axillary draining lymph nodes of breast cancer patients. The chain joins TRBV19 to TRBJ1-2; TRBD1 fits 7 bases in the junction. Sequenced input: axillary lymph node tissue. The clonotype originates from a female donor with breast cancer. Some clones in this sample may be carry-over from other donors' samples. The DNA is TGTGCCAGTAGTATGACAGGGAGGGATGGCTACACCTTC. Translated, it reads CASSMTGRDGYTF.